The clone carrying this T cell receptor beta chain appeared a single time. CDR3 length: 14 amino acids. Per germline, CDR1 LGHNA and CDR2 YSLEER. V lost 1 base to trimming and J lost 4 bases, with 7 bases between them. The data originate from a study of blood T cell repertoires in COVID-19. For the study at large: Acute and convalescent COVID-19 specimens originated in the United States, Italy and Spain.

Authors' analysis steps: It was from reference gene primer amplification that nucleated cell counts were estimated. The table came from immunoSEQ multiplex PCR; TCRdb's copy has only in-frame clones and leaves some out. V and J calls plus clone size are reproduced from that table; the DNA served to infer D and trimming. The table records 100,000 or so clones, more than 75% of them present only once. The sequence came from a human donor in a cohort sampled during active COVID-19. The chain recombines TRBV4-3 with TRBJ1-4; D unresolved. The sample consisted of peripheral blood. CDR3 sequence reads: CASSQAVLNEKLFF. The CDR3 nucleotides read TGCGCCAGCAGCCAAGCGGTTCTTAATGAAAAACTGTTTTTT.